This passage covers 8 T cell receptor beta chains from one sample sequenced in a study of blood T cell repertoires in COVID-19. Some clones are missing from TCRdb's copy, which holds only in-frame ones; the method was immunoSEQ multiplex PCR. The sample yields about 170,000 clones, around four fifths seen once. Sequencing input: peripheral blood. These receptors all come from a woman over 75 with COVID-19, enrolled during active disease.

This sequence joins TRBV7-6 and TRBJ2-7; tentative D call: TRBD2 (5 bases). The CDR3 is 16 residues long. V lost 5 bases, J lost 0 bases, and 17 bases lay in between. The germline gives CDR1 SGHVS, CDR2 FNYEAQ. The CDR3 nucleotides are TGTGCCAGCAGCCCGGGAATCGGACTCGACTCCTACGAGCAGTACTTC. It translates to CASSPGIGLDSYEQYF.

The chain joins TRBV5-1 to TRBJ1-6, with D maybe TRBD1 (5 bases). CDR1 is SGHRS, CDR2 YFSETQ, per germline. The V gene lost 0 bases and the J gene lost 2 bases, with 9 bases spanning the gap. The CDR3 loop spans 16 amino acids. The chain's CDR3 is CASSLALGAYNSPLHF. The CDR3 nucleotides read TGCGCCAGCAGCTTGGCCTTAGGGGCCTATAATTCACCCCTCCACTTT. Full variable domain (outside the CDR3, taken from reference TRBV5-1 and TRBJ1-6): KAGVTQTPRYLIKTRGQQVTLSCSPISGHRSVSWYQQTPGQGLQFLFEYFSETQRNKGNFPGRFSGRQFSNSRSEMNVSTLELGDSALYLCASSLALGAYNSPLHFGNGTRLTVT.

The chain carries TRBV24-1 and TRBJ2-5, with TRBD1 matching over 7 bases. In germline, CDR1 is KGHDR, CDR2 SFDVKD. J was trimmed by 0 bases and V by 3 bases; bases with no gene match: 3. The CDR3 is 15 amino acids. The CDR3 reads CATSDPTGDQETQYF. The CDR3 coding sequence is TGTGCCACCAGTGATCCAACAGGGGACCAAGAGACCCAGTACTTC.

This rearrangement joins TRBV28 to TRBJ1-3; TRBD1 is a possible D gene (5 bases). The CDR3 is 15 amino acids. Trimming removed 3 bases at V and 2 bases at J, with 11 bases between. Germline CDR1 and CDR2: MDHEN and SYDVKM. CDR3 protein: CASSLWGGAGNTIYF. The CDR3 DNA follows: TGTGCCAGCAGTTTGTGGGGAGGGGCTGGAAACACCATATATTTT.

The chain uses TRBV5-1 and TRBJ1-2; a possible D gene is TRBD1 (6 bases). The CDR3 sequence is 14 residues long. CDR1 is SGHRS and CDR2 is YFSETQ in the germline V gene. The V gene lost 4 bases and the J gene lost 4 bases, with 14 bases spanning the gap. In DNA, the CDR3 is TGCGCCAGCAGCCAAAACGGACAGCTCTATGGCTACACCTTC. Amino acids: CASSQNGQLYGYTF.

The sample holds one count of this clone. The chain employs TRBV5-6 and TRBJ2-1, with D tentatively TRBD2 (7 bases). Germline V lookup: CDR1 SGHDT, CDR2 YYEEEE. Trimming removed 4 bases at V and 0 bases at J, with 11 bases between. The CDR3 totals 15 residues. For the CDR3, the DNA is TGTGCCAGCAGCCGTCGGGGGGCCTCCTACAATGAGCAGTTCTTC. It codes for CASSRRGASYNEQFF.

The chain carries TRBV27 and TRBJ2-5, with D unresolved. Deletions cut 2 bases from V and 5 bases from J, with 9 bases between. Germline V CDR1 and CDR2: MNHEY, SMNVEV (reference sequence). This CDR3 contains 13 residues. The CDR3 DNA reads TGTGCCAGCAGTTTACGGGTGGGTGAGACCCAGTACTTC. Translating it yields CASSLRVGETQYF.

This clone was seen at least ten times. This chain joins TRBV7-9 and TRBJ1-2; D is possibly TRBD1 (6 bases). Per the germline V gene, CDR1 is SEHNR and CDR2 is FQNEAQ (reference sequence). This CDR3 contains 13 residues. V lost 7 bases and J 7 bases, leaving 16 bases between the germline ends. The CDR3 sequence is CASNPYRDTGYTF. The CDR3 nucleotides are TGTGCCAGCAACCCATACAGGGATACTGGCTACACCTTC.